The 14 T cell receptor beta chains given below trace back to one sample, sequenced in a study of beta chain features in type 1 diabetes. Study-wide results and caveats: For Type 1 diabetes patients, all four CD4+ subsets carried TCRB CDR3s that were moderately but significantly shorter.

Every bit of the isolated RNA underwent reverse transcription, so sequencing read expressed TCRB transcripts. Generated by immunoSEQ multiplex PCR, the TCRdb table keeps only in-frame clones and is missing some. The table includes more than 95,000 clones, 25% to 30% detected once. Their antigens remain unidentified. The material sequenced was central memory CD4+ T cells from blood. These receptors were taken from a woman aged 18-35 years with type 1 diabetes.

This clone has a handful of counts. This chain uses TRBV10-3 with TRBJ2-2, with TRBD2 as a possible D gene (5 bases). Trimming pared 11 bases from V and 2 bases from J, leaving 12 bases between. From germline, CDR1 is ENHRY and CDR2 SYGVKD. CDR3 length: 13 amino acids. The CDR3: CALQAGNTGELFF. The DNA of the CDR3 is TGTGCCCTCCAGGCGGGTAACACCGGGGAGCTGTTTTTT.

This clone was detected only a few times. The chain is built from TRBV5-1 and TRBJ2-3; 12 bases align to TRBD2. The V gene end was trimmed by 4 bases and the J gene end by 9 bases; junction bases not matched to a gene: 3. CDR3 length: 13 residues. CDR1 and CDR2 from the germline V gene are SGHRS and YFSETQ. The CDR3 here is CASSQGTSGTQYF. CDR3 coding DNA: TGCGCCAGCAGCCAAGGGACTAGCGGGACGCAGTATTTT.

This chain links TRBV6-1 with TRBJ2-1; 9 bases fit TRBD1. Trimming at V came to 6 bases and at J to 9 bases, leaving 6 bases not matched to a gene. The CDR3 sequence is 13 residues long. The germline V gene has CDR1 MNHNS and CDR2 SASEGT. The CDR3: CASRSRQGGEQFF. CDR3 in DNA: TGTGCCAGCAGGTCAAGACAGGGGGGTGAGCAGTTCTTC.

V is TRBV5-6 and J is TRBJ2-5; no definite D call. The CDR3 extends over 11 amino acids. Germline V lookup: CDR1 SGHDT, CDR2 YYEEEE. Trimming took 4 bases from V and 3 from J, leaving 4 bases between them. The CDR3 DNA reads TGTGCCAGCAGCACAGAAGAGACCCAGTACTTC. Its translation is CASSTEETQYF.

The chain joins TRBV18 to TRBJ2-5; 8 nucleotides align to TRBD1. Germline assignment: CDR1 KGHSH and CDR2 LQKENI. The CDR3 covers 12 residues. After removal of 3 bases from V and 11 bases from J, the junction contained 5 bases not matched to a gene. The CDR3 nucleotides are TGTGCCAGCTCACCCTTACAGGGGGAGCAGTACTTC. Translating it yields CASSPLQGEQYF.

The V and J genes are TRBV5-1 and TRBJ2-5; TRBD1 might be the D (5 bases). The CDR3 has 14 residues. CDR1 and CDR2 from the germline V gene are SGHRS and YFSETQ. The V end was cut by 4 bases, the J end by 7 bases, with 17 bases between. CDR3 protein: CASSPIGHQGTQYF. In nucleotides, the CDR3 is TGCGCCAGCAGCCCCATCGGCCACCAGGGGACCCAGTACTTC.

In its sample, this clone was seen a few times. The chain recombines TRBV4-1 with TRBJ2-1; D is unresolved. Germline CDR1 is MGHRA and CDR2 is YSYEKL. This CDR3 is built from 16 residues. Trimming cost V 1 base and J 7 bases, with 17 bases left between them. The CDR3 is CASSQAIARGPNEQFF. In nucleotides, the CDR3 is TGCGCCAGCAGCCAAGCGATTGCTCGAGGTCCAAATGAGCAGTTCTTC.

This clone was counted only a few times. Here the CDR3 DNA reads TGCGCCAGCAGCCAAGGTCCTGGAGGGCCCGAGGGCGAGCAGTTCTTC. It is translated as CASSQGPGGPEGEQFF. This chain joins TRBV4-3 and TRBJ2-1, with D possibly TRBD2 on 6 matching bases. Germline V gene lookup returns CDR1 LGHNA and CDR2 YSLEER. Trimming left V 1 base short and J 10 bases short, with 20 bases between. The CDR3 has 16 residues.

The chain joins TRBV4-3 to TRBJ1-1; 9 nucleotides match TRBD1. V lost 1 base and J lost 8; bases outside the gene matches: 11. Germline CDR1 is LGHNA and CDR2 is YSLEER. This CDR3 contains 16 residues. The CDR3 DNA is TGCGCCAGCAGCCAAGCCACAGGGGGCGCATCCCCCGAAGCTTTCTTT. Its protein is CASSQATGGASPEAFF.

This clone was seen more than once but under ten times. CDR3 amino acids: CASKPDSNSHQPQHF. CDR3 nucleotide sequence: TGTGCCAGTAAACCTGACAGTAACTCTCATCAGCCCCAGCATTTT. The rearrangement joins TRBV19 to TRBJ1-5; D perhaps matches TRBD1 (5 bases). V lost 7 bases and J lost 5, with 18 bases in between. The germline gives CDR1 LNHDA, CDR2 SQIVND (reference sequence). This CDR3 region has 15 residues.

In this sample, this clone turned up many times. The chain recombines TRBV18 with TRBJ2-1; 11 bases align to TRBD1. With V trimmed by 6 bases and J by 9 bases, 4 bases remained unmatched. The CDR3 sequence is 13 residues long. CDR1 is KGHSH and CDR2 is LQKENI in the germline V gene. Here the CDR3 DNA reads TGTGCCAGCTCCGGACAGGGGGCGACTGAGCAGTTCTTC. Protein sequence: CASSGQGATEQFF.

The chain's CDR3 is CASSLGRGYEQFF. CDR3 bases: TGTGCCAGCAGCTTAGGCAGGGGGTATGAGCAGTTCTTC. The rearrangement uses TRBV7-9 and TRBJ2-1, with 7 nucleotides matching TRBD1. The CDR3 is made up of 13 amino acids. Germline V gene data show CDR1 as SEHNR and CDR2 as FQNEAQ (reference sequence). Trimming at V came to 1 base and at J to 8 bases, leaving 2 bases not matched to a gene.

This chain joins TRBV6-1 and TRBJ1-5; D is uncertain. The CDR3 spans 15 residues. The V end lost 4 bases, the J end lost 3 bases, and 13 bases lay between the germline ends. Germline CDR1 and CDR2: MNHNS and SASEGT. The DNA for the CDR3 is TGTGCCAGCAGTGCGGCCAATAGCCCCAATCAGCCCCAGCATTTT. It encodes CASSAANSPNQPQHF.

In this sample, this clone turned up a few times. The gene calls are TRBV2 and TRBJ2-2, with 8 nucleotides matching TRBD1. Germline values: CDR1 SNHLY, CDR2 FYNNEI. V was pared by 6 bases and J by 4 bases, with 10 bases of the junction left unmatched. The CDR3 runs 16 residues. The CDR3 region is CASRGQGARVTGELFF. The DNA of the CDR3 is TGTGCCAGCAGGGGGCAGGGGGCGCGAGTCACCGGGGAGCTGTTTTTT.